These 16 T cell receptor beta chains were all obtained from the same sample, sequenced in a study of TIL therapy for anti-PD-1-resistant metastatic lung cancer. This was the immunoSEQ v3 assay. TCRdb's table, derived via immunoSEQ multiplex PCR, lists solely in-frame clones and lacks some. The table shows 55,000 to 70,000 clones, with roughly 91% occurring only once. Time point indicated: pre-treatment sample, taken before nivolumab and TIL therapy. The specimen was blood, collected at baseline. The origin of the receptors is a person between 25 and 79 years old with non-small cell lung cancer.

This chain's CDR3 is CASSPPGQGAGNSPLHF. The DNA for the CDR3 is TGTGCCAGCTCACCCCCCGGGCAGGGGGCGGGAAATTCACCCCTCCACTTT. V usage is TRBV18 and J usage is TRBJ1-6, with TRBD1 identical over 8 bases. V gave up 3 bases and J gave up 7 bases; unmatched junction bases: 11. The length of the CDR3 is 17 residues. Germline assignment: CDR1 KGHSH and CDR2 LQKENI.

This chain connects TRBV30 to TRBJ2-3, with 13 bases lining up with TRBD2. Per germline, CDR1 GTSNPN and CDR2 SVGIG (reference sequence). This CDR3 has 18 amino acids. J gave up 1 base and V 2 bases, and 9 bases lay outside the gene matches. The DNA for the CDR3 is TGTGCCTGGAGTTCCGGACTAGCGGGAGTTCTGGGCACAGATACGCAGTATTTT. Translating gives CAWSSGLAGVLGTDTQYF.

By share, this clone ranks as medium-sized. This sequence joins TRBV27 and TRBJ2-1; no clear D. Per germline, CDR1 MNHEY and CDR2 SMNVEV (reference sequence). V lost 2 bases to trimming and J lost 8 bases, with 25 bases between them. CDR3 length: 18 residues. This CDR3 is CASSLRVSPAYYGDEQFF. DNA for the CDR3: TGTGCCAGCAGTTTAAGGGTTTCCCCCGCGTACTATGGGGATGAGCAGTTCTTC.

The chain recombines TRBV30 with TRBJ2-1; maybe TRBD2 (5 bases). The ends were cut back, 0 bases at V and 9 bases at J, with 12 bases in the middle. The CDR3 covers 13 residues. The germline gives CDR1 GTSNPN, CDR2 SVGIG (reference sequence). CDR3 in amino acids: CAWSVQRSPEQFF. The CDR3 region has the DNA TGTGCCTGGAGTGTACAGCGGAGCCCTGAGCAGTTCTTC.

This chain joins TRBV19 and TRBJ1-6, with TRBD1 matching 8 bases. The junction had 2 bases not matched to a gene; V was cut back by 5 bases and J by 5 bases. The germline V gene has CDR1 LNHDA and CDR2 SQIVND (reference sequence). The CDR3 totals 14 residues. DNA for the CDR3: TGTGCCAGTAGTGACAGGGGCCATAATTCACCCCTCCACTTT. Protein product: CASSDRGHNSPLHF.

CDR3: CASSHQGSEQYF. DNA of the CDR3: TGTGCCAGCAGCCACCAGGGGTCCGAGCAGTACTTC. This sequence joins TRBV14 and TRBJ2-7, with D perhaps matching TRBD1 (6 bases). Germline-derived CDR1 and CDR2 are SGHDN and FVKESK. The length of the CDR3 is 12 residues. V shed 3 bases and J shed 6 bases, with 9 bases lying between them.

J is TRBJ2-4 and V is TRBV18; TRBD1 matches 7 bases. This CDR3 region has 15 residues. CDR1 KGHSH and CDR2 LQKENI come from the germline V gene. The junction had 8 bases not matched to a gene; V was cut back by 2 bases and J by 7 bases. The CDR3 protein is CASSPNTGEKNIQYF. In DNA, the CDR3 is TGTGCCAGCTCACCAAATACAGGGGAGAAGAACATTCAGTACTTC.

The chain carries TRBV7-8 and TRBJ1-2; TRBD1 matches at 11 bases. This CDR3 region has 15 residues. Germline V CDR1 and CDR2: SGHVS, FQNEAQ. The J segment lost 7 bases and the V segment lost 1 base, leaving 5 bases of the junction unmatched. The CDR3 DNA reads TGTGCCAGCAGCTTAGGGACAGGGGGCGCAGTTGGCTACACCTTC. Its protein product is CASSLGTGGAVGYTF.

This clone was seen only once. The DNA of the CDR3 is TGTGCCAGCAGTTTAAAGGACAACTCCTACGAGCAGTACTTC. Protein: CASSLKDNSYEQYF. V and J are TRBV27 and TRBJ2-7, with D perhaps TRBD1 (5 bases). Germline CDR1 MNHEY, CDR2 SMNVEV (reference sequence). The ends were cut back, 2 bases at V and 0 bases at J, with 8 bases in the middle. This CDR3 comprises 14 residues.

The genes are TRBV5-1 and TRBJ1-1; 7 bases line up with TRBD1. Germline CDR1 SGHRS, CDR2 YFSETQ. V dropped 4 bases and J dropped 3; count of bases not matched to a gene: 9. The CDR3 loop spans 15 amino acids. The CDR3 here is CASSLQGRGDTEAFF. CDR3 bases: TGCGCCAGCAGCCTACAGGGGAGGGGGGACACTGAAGCTTTCTTT. The complete variable domain, with remaining parts taken from reference TRBV5-1 and TRBJ1-1, reads KAGVTQTPRYLIKTRGQQVTLSCSPISGHRSVSWYQQTPGQGLQFLFEYFSETQRNKGNFPGRFSGRQFSNSRSEMNVSTLELGDSALYLCASSLQGRGDTEAFFGQGTRLTVV.

This clone showed up just a few times. The chain has TRBV3-1 (or the pseudogene TRBV3-2) and TRBJ2-1, with 7 bases that match TRBD2. The length of the CDR3 is 18 residues. The germline V gene encodes CDR1 LGHDT and CDR2 YNNKEL (reference sequence). V dropped 3 bases and J dropped 0; count of bases not matched to a gene: 11. In DNA, the CDR3 is TGTGCCAGCAGCCAGCGGACTAGGGGATCTAGCTCCTACAATGAGCAGTTCTTC. Protein sequence: CASSQRTRGSSSYNEQFF.

J is TRBJ2-7 and V is TRBV7-2; D is perhaps TRBD2 (7 bases). CDR3 length equals 15 residues. Germline CDR1 SGHTA, CDR2 FQGNSA. V was shortened by 0 bases and J by 5 bases, with 14 bases between the two germline ends. CDR3 nucleotides: TGTGCCAGCAGCTTAGCCGGGGGGCGCAGGAACGAGCAGTACTTC. Protein sequence: CASSLAGGRRNEQYF.

In DNA, the CDR3 is TGTGCCAGCAGCTTAGCCAGCCCTTTGAGGGAGCAGTACTTC. Protein sequence: CASSLASPLREQYF. This chain uses TRBV7-9 with TRBJ2-7, with D hard to call. V was clipped by 0 bases and J by 7 bases, with 13 bases between them. Germline-derived CDR1 and CDR2 are SEHNR and FQNEAQ (reference sequence). The CDR3 is 14 residues long. The full variable domain, completed using reference TRBV7-9 and TRBJ2-7, is DTGVSQNPRHKITKRGQNVTFRCDPISEHNRLYWYRQTLGQGPEFLTYFQNEAQLEKSRLLSDRFSAERPKGSFSTLEIQRTEQGDSAMYLCASSLASPLREQYFGPGTRLTVT.

The chain couples TRBV18 to TRBJ1-2; 9 bases map to TRBD1. The CDR3 extends over 16 amino acids. J was trimmed by 5 bases and V by 3 bases; bases with no gene match: 10. Germline CDR1 is KGHSH and CDR2 is LQKENI. This CDR3 reads CASSPPHTGGAYGYTF. The DNA of the CDR3 is TGTGCCAGCTCACCCCCCCATACAGGGGGCGCGTATGGCTACACCTTC.

The chain carries TRBV15 and TRBJ1-3, with D possibly TRBD1 on 5 matching bases. The germline V and J ends were trimmed by 2 bases and 0 bases, with 11 bases remaining between them. Germline V gene sequence: CDR1 LNHNV, CDR2 YYDKDF (reference sequence). The CDR3 length is 16 residues. The CDR3 loop reads CATSRPQDGSGNTIYF. As DNA, the CDR3 is TGTGCCACCAGCAGACCACAGGACGGCTCTGGAAACACCATATATTTT.

The V gene is TRBV11-1, the J gene TRBJ1-2; D might be TRBD1 (6 bases). V lost 5 bases and J 4 bases, leaving 17 bases between the germline ends. From germline, CDR1 is SGHAT and CDR2 FQDESV (reference sequence). This CDR3 spans 15 amino acids. The CDR3 spells CASSLPDSSPYGYTF. For the CDR3, the DNA is TGTGCCAGCAGCCTCCCGGACAGCTCTCCCTATGGCTACACCTTC.